This TCR beta chain came from a study of beta chain features in type 1 diabetes. Sequenced material consisted of expressed TCRB transcripts (all of the isolated RNA was reverse transcribed). This table comes from immunoSEQ multiplex PCR, and its TCRdb copy is limited to in-frame clones, with some not included. This table holds about 280,000 clones, approximately 15% found once. As regards this clone: As yet, its antigen is unknown.

This CDR3 spans 14 amino acids. CDR1 and CDR2 (germline): SGHNT, YYREEE (reference sequence). The ends lost 3 bases at V and 3 bases at J; junction bases unmatched: 3. Study-wide points: Type 1 diabetes patients showed a moderate but significant shortening of TCRB CDR3s in all four CD4+ subsets.

The V and J genes are TRBV5-4 and TRBJ2-5; 9 bases are a match to TRBD2. The sample consisted of naive CD4+ T cells from blood. The clonotype originates from a man aged 18 to 29 with type 1 diabetes. CDR3 nucleotides: TGTGCCAGCAGCTCGGGACTAGCAAAAGAGACCCAGTACTTC. Translating it yields CASSSGLAKETQYF.